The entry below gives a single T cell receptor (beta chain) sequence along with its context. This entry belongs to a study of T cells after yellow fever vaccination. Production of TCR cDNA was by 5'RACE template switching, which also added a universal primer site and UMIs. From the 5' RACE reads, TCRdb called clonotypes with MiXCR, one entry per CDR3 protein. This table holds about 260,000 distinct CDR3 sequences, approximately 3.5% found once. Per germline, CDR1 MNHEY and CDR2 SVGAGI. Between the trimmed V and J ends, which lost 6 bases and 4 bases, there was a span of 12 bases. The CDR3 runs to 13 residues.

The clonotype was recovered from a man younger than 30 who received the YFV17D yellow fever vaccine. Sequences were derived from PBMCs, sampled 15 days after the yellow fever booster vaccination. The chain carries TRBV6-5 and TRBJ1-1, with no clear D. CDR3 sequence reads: CASRGSVSTEAFF. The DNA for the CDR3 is TGTGCCAGCAGAGGGTCGGTGAGCACTGAAGCTTTCTTT.